This is a list of T cell receptor beta chains from one sample in a study of cytotoxic CD8 clonotypes in ibrutinib-treated CLL. This table comes from immunoSEQ multiplex PCR, and its TCRdb copy is limited to in-frame clones, with some not included. The sample shows 250,000 to 350,000 clones, approximately 79% of them seen only once. The source was PBMCs, collected at disease progression, from a patient treated with ibrutinib. The receptor source for this set is a human donor with chronic lymphocytic leukemia. Both conserved end residues are part of each CDR3. A D gene is named only where the DNA matches it firmly. Only part of the rows carry a size: once, few, many, or a class if the clone is expanded.

V: TRBV6-4; size: NA; D: TRBD1; J: TRBJ2-6; DNA: TGTGCCAGCAGACCCGGGACAGGGAAAGGGGCCAACGTCCTGACTTTC; CDR3: CASRPGTGKGANVLTF
V: TRBV7-3; size: NA; D: NA; J: TRBJ2-2; DNA: TGTGCCAGCAGCTTAACTAGCTTCGGCACCGGGGAGCTGTTTTTT; CDR3: CASSLTSFGTGELFF
V: TRBV7-9; size: NA; D: NA; J: TRBJ2-3; DNA: TGTGCCACCCCGAGTACAGGGAGCCTCACAGATACGCAGTATTTT; CDR3: CATPSTGSLTDTQYF
V: TRBV11-2; size: NA; D: TRBD1; J: TRBJ2-7; DNA: TGTGCCAGCAGCTTAGCAGGGGGTATGCGTGAGCAGTACTTC; CDR3: CASSLAGGMREQYF
V: TRBV7-2; size: once; D: TRBD2; J: TRBJ2-2; DNA: TGTGCCAGCAGCACCAGACTAGCTGTTTCTTCCTCCGGGGAGCTGTTTTTT; CDR3: CASSTRLAVSSSGELFF
V: TRBV15; size: NA; D: NA; J: TRBJ2-2; DNA: TGTGCCACCAGCAGAGCACTAGCTGCCGGGGAGCTGTTTTTT; CDR3: CATSRALAAGELFF
V: TRBV29-1; size: NA; D: TRBD2; J: TRBJ2-5; DNA: TGCAGCGTTGTTTCTAGCGGGAAAGAGACCCAGTACTTC; CDR3: CSVVSSGKETQYF
V: TRBV5-4; size: NA; D: TRBD2; J: TRBJ2-5; DNA: TGTGCCAGCAGCCAGGAGCGGGGGGGAGGTTCCCAGTACTTC; CDR3: CASSQERGGGSQYF
V: TRBV5-1; size: once; D: NA; J: TRBJ2-1; DNA: TGCGCCAGCAGCGAACCCGGGACTTCTAACAATGAGCAGTTCTTC; CDR3: CASSEPGTSNNEQFF
V: TRBV4-1; size: NA; D: NA; J: TRBJ1-2; DNA: TGCGCCAGCAGCCAAGGGGGACGGCCCCTCTATGGCTACACCTTC; CDR3: CASSQGGRPLYGYTF
V: TRBV25-1; size: few; D: NA; J: TRBJ2-7; DNA: TGTGCCAGCAGTGAAAGCACGGGGGACAGCAGCACTTTC; CDR3: CASSESTGDSSTF
V: TRBV20-1; size: NA; D: NA; J: TRBJ2-7; DNA: TGCAGTGCCGTTATATCCTACGAGCAGTACTTC; CDR3: CSAVISYEQYF
V: TRBV5-1; size: NA; D: TRBD1; J: TRBJ1-2; DNA: TGCGCCAGCAGCTCACGGACAGGCCACTATGGCTACACCTTC; CDR3: CASSSRTGHYGYTF
V: TRBV5-4; size: few; D: TRBD1; J: TRBJ1-1; DNA: TGTGCCAGCAGCCCTTCCCTGGACAGGGGATATGAAGCTTTCTTT; CDR3: CASSPSLDRGYEAFF
V: TRBV2; size: once; D: NA; J: TRBJ1-2; DNA: TGTGCCAGCAGGTCTCGGGCTGGGACGTTGACTTATGGCTACACCTTC; CDR3: CASRSRAGTLTYGYTF
V: TRBV7-2; size: NA; D: TRBD1; J: TRBJ1-3; DNA: TGTGCCAGCAGCCTCCGGACAGGCTATTATGGAAACACCATATATTTT; CDR3: CASSLRTGYYGNTIYF
V: TRBV19; size: NA; D: TRBD1; J: TRBJ1-2; DNA: TGTGCCAGTAGTAGAGGACAGGGTGACTATGGCTACACCTTC; CDR3: CASSRGQGDYGYTF
V: TRBV7-2; size: few; D: NA; J: TRBJ2-7; DNA: TGTGCCAGCAGCTTAATAGGGGGAACCTACGAGCAGTACTTC; CDR3: CASSLIGGTYEQYF
V: TRBV9; size: NA; D: TRBD1; J: TRBJ2-1; DNA: TGTGCCAGCAGCCCTTGGACAGGGGCGGATGAGCAGTTCTTC; CDR3: CASSPWTGADEQFF
V: TRBV7-3; size: NA; D: TRBD1; J: TRBJ2-2; DNA: TGTGCCAGCAGCTTATCCCCCGGGACAGGGGGCGCCGCCGGGGAGCTGTTTTTT; CDR3: CASSLSPGTGGAAGELFF
V: TRBV2; size: once; D: NA; J: TRBJ2-2; DNA: TGTGCCAGCAGGAGGTTAGGACTCCGGGAGCTGTTTTTT; CDR3: CASRRLGLRELFF
V: TRBV11-2; size: NA; D: NA; J: TRBJ2-7; DNA: TGTGCCAGCAGCTCTTACAGGACCTCCTACGAGCAGTACTTC; CDR3: CASSSYRTSYEQYF
V: TRBV19; size: NA; D: TRBD1; J: TRBJ1-2; DNA: TGTGCCAGTAGTATGGGGACAGCAAACTATGGCTACACCTTC; CDR3: CASSMGTANYGYTF
V: TRBV28; size: NA; D: TRBD2; J: TRBJ2-3; DNA: TGTGCCAGCAGTCCCGGGACTAGCGGCACAGATACGCAGTATTTT; CDR3: CASSPGTSGTDTQYF
V: TRBV13; size: NA; D: TRBD2; J: TRBJ2-3; DNA: TGTGCCAGCAGCTTAGGGAGGGGAGGGGAGGCTGATACGCAGTATTTT; CDR3: CASSLGRGGEADTQYF
V: TRBV19; size: NA; D: NA; J: TRBJ1-2; DNA: TGTGCCAGTACCACATGGGGGACGGAGGATGGCTACACCTTC; CDR3: CASTTWGTEDGYTF
V: TRBV4-1; size: NA; D: NA; J: TRBJ1-3; DNA: TGCGCCAGCAGCCAATCCGCGCTGTCTGGAAACACCATATATTTT; CDR3: CASSQSALSGNTIYF